A single sample is the source of the 7 T cell receptor beta chains below, sequenced in a study of blood T cell repertoires in COVID-19. Only in-frame clones appear in the TCRdb table, and some are missing; sequencing was by immunoSEQ multiplex PCR. The sample lists around 300,000 clones, around 89% occurring once. The sequenced material came from peripheral blood. The receptor set was obtained from a woman in her fifties or sixties with active or convalescent COVID-19.

This clone was detected a few times. The chain has TRBV27 and TRBJ1-1, with a weak D call TRBD1 (6 bases). The CDR3 is 16 residues long. Germline CDR1 is MNHEY and CDR2 is SMNVEV (reference sequence). The V and J ends lost 7 bases and 2 bases respectively, with 20 bases between them. The chain's CDR3 is CASKIGQFPKNTEAFF. CDR3 DNA sequence: TGTGCCAGCAAGATAGGACAGTTTCCTAAAAACACTGAAGCTTTCTTT.

The gene calls are TRBV19 and TRBJ2-1, with 8 positions matching TRBD1. V trimming: 6 bases; J trimming: 1 base; junction bases outside the gene matches: 11. Germline loops: CDR1 LNHDA, CDR2 SQIVND (reference sequence). This CDR3 is 17 amino acids long. As DNA, the CDR3 is TGTGCCAGTAGGGTAGGACAGGGAGGTGGGTCCTACAATGAGCAGTTCTTC. This codes for CASRVGQGGGSYNEQFF.

This chain joins TRBV4-1 and TRBJ1-1; the D is unclear. In germline, CDR1 is MGHRA, CDR2 YSYEKL. The CDR3 extends over 14 amino acids. Deletions cut 4 bases from V and 7 bases from J, with 16 bases between. The CDR3 DNA follows: TGCGCCAGCAGCCCCCCTACGGGGAGGGATGAAGCTTTCTTT. The encoded protein is CASSPPTGRDEAFF.

The rearrangement joins TRBV2 to TRBJ2-1; 10 bases agree with TRBD2. This CDR3 region has 20 residues. The germline gives CDR1 SNHLY, CDR2 FYNNEI. V gave up 5 bases and J gave up 1 base; unmatched junction bases: 17. The DNA of the CDR3 is TGTGCCAGCAGTTTTTCCTCCTCCGGGACTAGCGATTTTTCCTACAATGAGCAGTTCTTC. It is translated as CASSFSSSGTSDFSYNEQFF.

The CDR3: CASSQERAGSQGYTF. The CDR3 DNA reads as TGCGCCAGCAGCCAAGAGAGGGCCGGATCACAGGGCTACACCTTC. The rearrangement uses TRBV4-1 and TRBJ1-2, with no clear D. The CDR3 loop spans 15 amino acids. Germline assignment: CDR1 MGHRA and CDR2 YSYEKL. V was shortened by 0 bases and J by 8 bases, with 16 bases between the two germline ends.

The chain is built from TRBV30 and TRBJ1-5, with TRBD1 as a possible D gene (6 bases). Germline assignment: CDR1 GTSNPN and CDR2 SVGIG (reference sequence). V lost 0 bases, J lost 4 bases, and 13 bases lay in between. The CDR3 has 15 amino acids. The CDR3 spells CAWSVLGRGNQPQHF. The CDR3 nucleotides are TGTGCCTGGAGTGTACTAGGCAGGGGAAATCAGCCCCAGCATTTT.

This clone was detected once. The V and J genes are TRBV5-1 and TRBJ1-1; weak D call: TRBD1 (5 bases). The CDR3 is made up of 16 amino acids. V lost 4 bases and J 0 bases, leaving 16 bases between the germline ends. Germline assignment: CDR1 SGHRS and CDR2 YFSETQ. CDR3 sequence: CASSIRDWSMNTEAFF. The CDR3 coding sequence is TGCGCCAGCAGCATAAGGGACTGGAGCATGAACACTGAAGCTTTCTTT.